One T cell receptor (beta chain) is described in this entry. Its antigen remains unidentified. From the PCR reads, TCRdb re-called clones with MiXCR. This sample has 30,000 to 45,000 clones, with around 20% found just once. These data come from a study of metastatic and nonmetastatic thyroid tumors. Across the study: From malignant and benign thyroid patients, repertoires in blood and in tumor or nodule tissue were compared.

Findings and limits, study-wide: Malignant thyroid tumors reportedly exceeded benign nodules significantly in TCR beta diversity, with the difference appearing in blood and tumor.

Thyroid surgery was preceded by no treatment in any patient. The germline V gene encodes CDR1 MNHNS and CDR2 SASEGT. V lost 6 bases and J 9 bases, leaving 15 bases between the germline ends. This CDR3 spans 13 amino acids. The receptor comes from a female donor with papillary thyroid cancer or a benign thyroid nodule (not recorded which). Some clones in this sample may be carry-over from other donors' samples. The sample consisted of blood. The gene calls are TRBV6-1 and TRBJ2-1; D remains ambiguous. This CDR3 reads CASRALSGVEQFF. The CDR3 bases are TGTGCCAGCAGGGCTCTATCAGGAGTTGAGCAGTTCTTC.